The next 4 T cell receptor beta chains were all read from a single sample in a study of T cell responses to AZD1222 COVID-19 vaccine. Profiling relied on immunoSEQ multiplex PCR, and the TCRdb table lists in-frame clones only, not all of them. The sample yields about 160,000 clones, 94% seen once. Source: peripheral blood, taken 28 days after the second AZD1222 dose. The receptors stem from an adult who received the AZD1222 COVID-19 vaccine.

This chain links TRBV9 with TRBJ2-1; TRBD2 matches 7 bases. The CDR3 totals 15 residues. J gave up 0 bases and V 2 bases, and 2 bases lay outside the gene matches. Germline values: CDR1 SGDLS, CDR2 YYNGEE. The CDR3 sequence: CASSVRGDSYNEQFF. The CDR3 DNA follows: TGTGCCAGCAGCGTCCGGGGGGACTCCTACAATGAGCAGTTCTTC.

This chain uses TRBV7-9 with TRBJ2-7; no definite D call. Trimming took off 4 bases at V and 5 bases at J, with 6 bases between the two ends. The germline gives CDR1 SEHNR, CDR2 FQNEAQ (reference sequence). The CDR3 runs 11 residues. In DNA form, the CDR3 reads TGTGCCAGCAGCTCATCGGACGAGCAGTACTTC. This encodes CASSSSDEQYF.

This sequence joins TRBV7-2 and TRBJ2-1; 8 bases match TRBD1. The germline CDR1 and CDR2 sequences are SGHTA and FQGNSA. V trimming: 2 bases; J trimming: 4 bases; junction bases outside the gene matches: 10. This CDR3 has 17 residues. This chain's CDR3 is CASSLNLRQGIYNEQFF. The CDR3 DNA reads as TGTGCCAGCAGCTTAAACCTCCGACAGGGGATTTACAATGAGCAGTTCTTC.

The chain employs TRBV5-1 and TRBJ2-5, with TRBD2 identical over 11 bases. The CDR3 has 15 residues. V shed 4 bases, J shed 5 bases, and the junction held 7 bases outside the gene matches. CDR1 and CDR2 from the germline V gene are SGHRS and YFSETQ. This CDR3 is CASSPPGLAAETQYF. The CDR3 DNA reads TGCGCCAGCAGCCCGCCGGGACTAGCGGCTGAGACCCAGTACTTC.